This T cell receptor beta chain stems from a study of spatial heterogeneity in lung cancer. CDR1 and CDR2 from the germline V gene are MNHNS and SASEGT. The CDR3 has 15 amino acids. Trimming cost V 7 bases and J 7 bases; bases outside gene matches: 7. Time point described: sample taken at primary tumor resection. Whole RNA came from tumor, nontumor lung or frozen PBMC and was sequenced without being sorted. This clonotype has a handful of counts. Via MiXCR, TCRdb re-called the 5' RACE reads, giving one row per CDR3 protein. The sample holds tens of thousands of distinct CDR3 sequences, over 6% seen once.

The material sequenced was PBMCs, taken at surgery. The sequence was collected from a male donor with early-stage non-small cell lung cancer. The chain couples TRBV6-1 to TRBJ1-6, with 10 bases that match TRBD1. In nucleotides, the CDR3 is TGTGCCAGCACACTAAAGGGACAGGGGAATTCACCCCTCCACTTT. Protein product: CASTLKGQGNSPLHF.